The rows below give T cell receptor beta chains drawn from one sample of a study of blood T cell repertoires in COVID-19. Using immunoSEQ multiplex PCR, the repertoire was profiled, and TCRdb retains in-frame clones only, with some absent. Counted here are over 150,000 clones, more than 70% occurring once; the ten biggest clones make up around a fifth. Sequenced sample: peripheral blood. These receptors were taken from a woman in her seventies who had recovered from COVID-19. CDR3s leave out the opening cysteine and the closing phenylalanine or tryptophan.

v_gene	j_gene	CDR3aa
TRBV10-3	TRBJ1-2	AISDPRGAVPNYGYT
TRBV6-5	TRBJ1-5	ASSLGGGWAQH
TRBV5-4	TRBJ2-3	ASSSQRGPTDTQY
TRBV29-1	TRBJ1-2	SVLSDRPYGYT
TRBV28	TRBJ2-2	ASSLGGIDTGELF
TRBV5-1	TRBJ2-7	ASTPRGASPPYEQY
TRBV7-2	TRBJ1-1	ASSMDRLNTEAF
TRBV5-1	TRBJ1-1	ASSLVGGLNTEAF
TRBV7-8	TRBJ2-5	ASTLGVAYRETQY
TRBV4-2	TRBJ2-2	ASSPPTGGGSGELF
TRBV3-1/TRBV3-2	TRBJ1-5	ASSPQLAPGGQPQH
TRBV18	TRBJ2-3	ASSPPGGRGDTQY
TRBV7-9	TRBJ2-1	ASSKTSGGADEQF
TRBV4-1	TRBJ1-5	ASSQGGTPSNQPQH
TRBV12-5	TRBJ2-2	ASGLAQWGQGADTGELF
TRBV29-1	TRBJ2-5	SVDIQSGETQY